The T cell receptor (beta chain) described here comes from a study of T cell responses to AZD1222 COVID-19 vaccine. Profiling relied on immunoSEQ multiplex PCR, and the TCRdb table lists in-frame clones only, not all of them. The repertoire has fewer than 150,000 clones, 90% to 95% of them found once; the top ten carry 6% to 7%. Material: peripheral blood, obtained 28 days after the second AZD1222 dose. This clonotype was sampled from an adult who received the AZD1222 COVID-19 vaccine.

The CDR3: CASSYSGQSSNQPQHF. In DNA form, the CDR3 reads TGTGCCAGCAGTTACTCGGGACAGAGTAGCAATCAGCCCCAGCATTTT. The chain joins TRBV6-6 to TRBJ1-5; 7 bases are shared with TRBD1. Germline assignment: CDR1 MNHNY and CDR2 SVGAGI (reference sequence). The V segment lost 0 bases and the J segment 0 bases; nucleotides outside the gene matches: 2. The length of the CDR3 is 16 residues.